This is a list of T cell receptor beta chains from one sample in a study of T cell responses to AZD1222 COVID-19 vaccine. Clones were read by immunoSEQ multiplex PCR, and TCRdb kept only the in-frame ones, dropping some. The sample consists of 160,000 or so clones, roughly 90% of them appearing once. The sample consisted of peripheral blood, taken 28 days after the second AZD1222 dose. The receptors come from an adult who received the AZD1222 COVID-19 vaccine. The CDR3 runs from the conserved cysteine through the conserved F or W. The D gene is left open where the match is weak. Expanded clones get a size class; other rows say once, few or many, or leave the size out.

j_gene	abundance	d_gene	v_gene	CDR3aa	CDR3nt
TRBJ2-7	-	-	TRBV5-6	CASRTGGMSGEQYF	TGTGCCAGTAGAACTGGGGGGATGAGCGGCGAGCAGTACTTC
TRBJ2-3	-	-	TRBV6-2/TRBV6-3	CASSPTEDTQYF	TGTGCCAGCAGTCCCACCGAAGATACGCAGTATTTT
TRBJ2-1	-	-	TRBV9	CASSGPGARDEQFF	TGTGCCAGCAGCGGCCCAGGGGCCCGGGATGAGCAGTTCTTC
TRBJ2-2	-	TRBD1	TRBV6-6	CASSYWAGTDTGELFF	TGTGCCAGCAGTTATTGGGCCGGGACAGACACCGGGGAGCTGTTTTTT
TRBJ1-6	once	TRBD1	TRBV4-3	CASSQGGTGNSPLHF	TGCGCCAGCAGCCAAGGTGGGACAGGGAATTCACCCCTCCACTTT
TRBJ1-1	-	TRBD1	TRBV30	CAWDRANTEAFF	TGTGCCTGGGACAGGGCGAACACTGAAGCTTTCTTT
TRBJ1-2	-	TRBD1	TRBV25-1	CASTPGQGTGYTF	TGTGCCAGCACCCCGGGACAGGGAACTGGCTACACCTTC
TRBJ2-7	once	-	TRBV5-1	CASSLEGREQYF	TGCGCCAGCAGCTTGGAGGGCCGCGAGCAGTACTTC
TRBJ1-6	-	TRBD1	TRBV5-1	CASRQQGASDSPLHF	TGCGCCAGCAGGCAACAGGGGGCGAGCGATTCACCCCTCCACTTT
TRBJ1-3	-	-	TRBV5-4	CASSAQNSGNTIYF	TGTGCCAGCAGCGCCCAAAACTCTGGAAACACCATATATTTT
TRBJ1-6	-	-	TRBV14	CASSRQTGNSPLHF	TGTGCCAGCAGCCGACAGACGGGAAATTCACCCCTCCACTTT
TRBJ1-1	-	-	TRBV6-2/TRBV6-3	CASSEGSPPEAFF	TGTGCCAGCAGTGAGGGCTCACCCCCTGAAGCTTTCTTT
TRBJ1-4	once	-	TRBV5-1	CASSSTSGGGEKLFF	TGCGCCAGCAGCTCAACCTCGGGTGGAGGTGAAAAACTGTTTTTT
TRBJ1-3	once	-	TRBV2	CASSGGAISGNTIYF	TGTGCCAGCAGTGGGGGGGCCATCTCTGGAAACACCATATATTTT
TRBJ1-5	once	TRBD1	TRBV19	CASKTSDRGYQPQHF	TGTGCCAGTAAAACTTCGGACAGGGGATATCAGCCCCAGCATTTT
TRBJ2-2	-	-	TRBV4-1	CASSQGRYTGELFF	TGCGCCAGCAGCCAAGGACGCTACACCGGGGAGCTGTTTTTT
TRBJ1-4	-	-	TRBV6-5	CASTRAKEKLFF	TGTGCCAGCACCCGGGCGAAGGAAAAACTGTTTTTT
TRBJ1-1	-	-	TRBV3-1/TRBV3-2	CASSQAGRPNTEAFF	TGTGCCAGCAGCCAAGCGGGGAGACCTAACACTGAAGCTTTCTTT
TRBJ2-7	-	TRBD2	TRBV5-1	CASSVAGSYEQYF	TGCGCCAGCAGCGTAGCGGGTTCCTACGAGCAGTACTTC
TRBJ1-2	-	-	TRBV12-3/TRBV12-4	CASSLQGYGYTF	TGTGCCAGCAGTTTACAGGGCTATGGCTACACCTTC
TRBJ1-2	-	-	TRBV5-1	CASSLASTGPSGYTF	TGCGCCAGCAGCTTGGCCTCCACAGGGCCCAGCGGCTACACCTTC
TRBJ1-1	-	-	TRBV20-1	CSASGTEAFF	TGCAGTGCATCTGGAACTGAAGCTTTCTTT
TRBJ2-5	-	TRBD2	TRBV6-5	CASSSNSGGGGETQYF	TGTGCCAGCAGTTCTAATAGCGGGGGCGGTGGAGAGACCCAGTACTTC
TRBJ2-1	-	-	TRBV9	CASSVGSHNEQFF	TGTGCCAGCAGCGTAGGTAGCCACAATGAGCAGTTCTTC
TRBJ1-2	-	-	TRBV4-1	CASSQGRSGYTF	TGCGCCAGCAGCCAAGGACGCAGTGGCTACACCTTC
TRBJ1-1	-	-	TRBV7-8	CASSYREGNTEAFF	TGTGCCAGCAGCTACAGGGAGGGGAACACTGAAGCTTTCTTT
TRBJ1-6	-	-	TRBV6-5	CASSYEGGGLSPLHF	TGTGCCAGCAGTTACGAGGGGGGGGGACTTTCACCCCTCCACTTT
TRBJ2-3	-	TRBD2	TRBV29-1	CSASGYTDTQYF	TGCAGCGCTAGCGGGTACACAGATACGCAGTATTTT
TRBJ1-4	-	-	TRBV20-1	CSATLGGKLFF	TGCAGTGCTACGCTGGGGGGGAAACTGTTTTTT
TRBJ2-5	-	TRBD2	TRBV30	CALDREGTQYF	TGTGCTCTCGACCGGGAGGGGACCCAGTACTTC
TRBJ2-2	once	-	TRBV6-5	CASSFHPRGLGELFF	TGTGCCAGCAGTTTTCACCCCAGGGGACTCGGGGAGCTGTTTTTT
TRBJ1-6	-	-	TRBV5-1	CASSQWTVPDSPLHF	TGCGCCAGCAGCCAGTGGACAGTTCCTGATTCACCCCTCCACTTT
TRBJ2-5	-	-	TRBV7-2	CASSPYTEETQYF	TGTGCCAGCAGCCCGTACACGGAGGAGACCCAGTACTTC
TRBJ2-1	few	-	TRBV30	CAGGVLSYNEQFF	TGTGCCGGAGGGGTTCTCTCCTACAATGAGCAGTTCTTC
TRBJ1-3	-	-	TRBV3-1/TRBV3-2	CASSQGFTHMRNTIYF	TGTGCCAGCAGCCAAGGATTCACCCACATGAGAAACACCATATATTTT
TRBJ2-7	-	TRBD1	TRBV14	CASSQGTGTGFYEQYF	TGTGCCAGCAGCCAAGGAACCGGGACAGGGTTCTACGAGCAGTACTTC
TRBJ1-2	-	-	TRBV30	CAWSSGTPNYGYTF	TGTGCCTGGAGCTCCGGGACACCTAACTATGGCTACACCTTC
TRBJ1-1	-	-	TRBV10-3	CAIRAGNTEAFF	TGTGCCATCAGGGCGGGGAACACTGAAGCTTTCTTT
TRBJ1-5	-	-	TRBV28	CASSLMNQPQHF	TGTGCCAGCAGTTTAATGAATCAGCCCCAGCATTTT
TRBJ2-3	-	TRBD2	TRBV5-1	CASSHPEAGGPDTQYF	TGCGCCAGCAGCCACCCGGAGGCGGGGGGGCCGGATACGCAGTATTTT
TRBJ1-5	-	-	TRBV19	CASDYRANQPQHF	TGTGCCAGCGATTACAGGGCCAATCAGCCCCAGCATTTT
TRBJ1-2	-	-	TRBV6-2/TRBV6-3	CASSSWSTASSRGYTF	TGTGCCAGCAGCTCCTGGAGCACAGCTTCCTCGCGAGGCTACACCTTC
TRBJ2-3	-	TRBD2	TRBV30	CAWSGTSGGSDTQYF	TGTGCCTGGAGCGGGACTAGCGGGGGTTCAGATACGCAGTATTTT
TRBJ1-2	-	-	TRBV19	CASSIERGSHGYTF	TGTGCCAGTAGTATAGAGAGGGGGTCGCATGGCTACACCTTC
TRBJ2-7	-	TRBD2	TRBV5-1	CASSLTSGVNEQYF	TGCGCCAGCAGTTTGACTAGCGGGGTTAACGAGCAGTACTTC
TRBJ1-5	-	TRBD1	TRBV30	CAWTTEGAYQPQHF	TGTGCCTGGACTACAGAGGGGGCTTATCAGCCCCAGCATTTT
TRBJ1-5	-	TRBD1	TRBV15	CATSRGRGSSQHF	TGTGCCACCAGCAGAGGCAGGGGGTCGTCCCAGCATTTT
TRBJ1-5	-	TRBD1	TRBV6-6	CASSYRTGIWYF	TGTGCCAGCAGTTACCGGACAGGGATTTGGTATTTT
TRBJ2-7	-	-	TRBV7-5	CARSLGGDRQYF	TGTGCCAGAAGCTTAGGGGGGGACAGGCAGTACTTC
TRBJ2-5	once	-	TRBV4-1	CASSLVPTTETQYF	TGCGCCAGCAGCCTGGTACCTACGACGGAGACCCAGTACTTC
TRBJ2-7	-	-	TRBV5-1	CASSLVAGTSYEQYF	TGCGCCAGCAGCTTGGTTGCGGGGACCTCCTACGAGCAGTACTTC
TRBJ1-1	-	-	TRBV7-9	CASSLVPGFRGADEAFF	TGTGCCAGCAGCTTAGTTCCTGGTTTTAGGGGCGCGGATGAAGCTTTCTTT
TRBJ1-1	-	-	TRBV7-8	CASSLNGENTEAFF	TGTGCCAGCAGCTTAAACGGCGAGAACACTGAAGCTTTCTTT
TRBJ2-2	-	-	TRBV5-4	CASSGGSGDTGELFF	TGTGCCAGCAGCGGAGGATCGGGTGACACCGGGGAGCTGTTTTTT
TRBJ1-3	-	-	TRBV9	CASSGLSQSGNTIYF	TGTGCCAGCAGCGGACTTTCGCAGAGTGGAAACACCATATATTTT